This is a list of T cell receptor beta chains from one sample in a study of T-cell memory formation after mild COVID-19. TCRdb reprocessed the 5' RACE reads with MiXCR, giving one entry per CDR3 protein. The sample consists of more than 55,000 distinct CDR3 sequences, over 7.5% of them appearing once. The sample taken for sequencing was PBMCs or a T cell subset sorted from them (not recorded which). The origin of the receptors is a young man who had mild COVID-19 (a few samples of this study predate the infection). Cell type and time point are not known. CDR3s include the opening cysteine and the closing phenylalanine or tryptophan. The D gene is left open where the match is weak. A row's size may be missing; if present it is once, few, many or a size class.

j_call,v_call,cdr3_length,clone_size,d_call,cdr3_aa,cdr3_nt
TRBJ2-3,TRBV7-3,14,many,-,CASSFGGPTDTQYF,TGTGCCAGCAGCTTCGGGGGGCCCACAGATACGCAGTATTTT
TRBJ2-5,TRBV20-1,11,many,-,CSAAKGETQYF,TGCAGTGCTGCGAAGGGAGAGACCCAGTACTTC
TRBJ2-1,TRBV11-2,14,-,TRBD2,CASRVSGGNNEQFF,TGTGCCAGCAGGGTTAGCGGGGGAAACAATGAGCAGTTCTTC
TRBJ2-3,TRBV4-2,15,few,-,CASSVAGLSTDTQYF,TGTGCCAGCAGTGTGGCGGGACTCAGCACAGATACGCAGTATTTT
TRBJ2-7,TRBV9,13,few,TRBD1,CASSAEGQREQYF,TGTGCCAGCAGCGCAGAGGGACAGCGCGAGCAGTACTTC
TRBJ1-3,TRBV2,15,-,-,CASSKSSHSGNTIYF,TGTGCCAGCAGTAAGAGCAGCCACTCTGGAAACACCATATATTTT
TRBJ1-6,TRBV7-9,16,-,-,CASSLAVGGAGSPLHF,TGTGCCAGCAGCTTAGCGGTTGGGGGGGCCGGTTCACCCCTCCACTTT
TRBJ1-1,TRBV7-9,15,many,TRBD1,CASSRPGTGPAEAFF,TGTGCCAGCAGCCGTCCCGGGACAGGGCCCGCTGAAGCTTTCTTT
TRBJ1-1,TRBV12-3/TRBV12-4,16,-,-,CASNGAGTSGNTEAFF,TGTGCCAGCAATGGGGCAGGGACGAGTGGAAACACTGAAGCTTTCTTT
TRBJ2-3,TRBV5-8,15,many,TRBD1,CASSHGQGGTDTQYF,TGTGCCAGCAGCCACGGACAGGGAGGAACAGATACGCAGTATTTT
TRBJ2-7,TRBV7-2,13,few,-,CASSSGSPYEQYF,TGTGCCAGCAGCTCTGGGTCCCCCTACGAGCAGTACTTC
TRBJ1-4,TRBV7-9,14,-,TRBD1,CASSVGQGGEKLFF,TGTGCCAGCAGCGTCGGACAGGGGGGCGAAAAACTGTTTTTT
TRBJ2-7,TRBV7-2,14,few,-,CASSRRDLWGEQYF,TGTGCCAGCAGCCGGAGGGACCTCTGGGGAGAGCAGTACTTC
TRBJ1-1,TRBV3-1,14,few,-,CASSQTAPNTEAFF,TGTGCCAGCAGCCAAACCGCTCCTAACACTGAAGCTTTCTTT
TRBJ2-4,TRBV5-6,14,few,-,CASSFGGHKNIQYF,TGTGCCAGCAGCTTTGGGGGACACAAAAACATTCAGTACTTC
TRBJ2-5,TRBV7-2,14,many,TRBD2,CASSLETGGETQYF,TGTGCCAGCAGCTTAGAGACGGGGGGGGAAACCCAGTACTTC
TRBJ1-1,TRBV3-1,16,few,TRBD1,CASSQPPGQGGTEAFF,TGTGCCAGCAGCCAACCTCCGGGACAGGGGGGAACTGAAGCTTTCTTT
TRBJ2-3,TRBV12-3/TRBV12-4,13,few,-,CASSFPGTDTQYF,TGTGCCAGCAGTTTCCCCGGAACAGATACGCAGTATTTT
TRBJ2-6,TRBV5-1,17,-,-,CASSLEGGLSGANVLTF,TGCGCCAGCAGCTTGGAGGGAGGCCTCTCTGGGGCCAACGTCCTGACTTTC
TRBJ2-5,TRBV3-1,12,-,-,CASSRQSETQYF,TGTGCCAGCAGCCGACAATCGGAGACCCAGTACTTC
TRBJ2-5,TRBV7-2,16,few,TRBD2,CASSSLGLAGGETQYF,TGTGCCAGCAGCTCATTGGGACTAGCGGGGGGGGAGACCCAGTACTTC
TRBJ2-5,TRBV5-1,17,many,TRBD2,CASSPGGSSGAQETQYF,TGCGCCAGCAGCCCTGGTGGGTCTAGCGGGGCCCAAGAGACCCAGTACTTC
TRBJ1-1,TRBV11-2,15,-,-,CASSFRQGLNTEAFF,TGTGCCAGCAGCTTTCGGCAGGGATTGAACACTGAAGCTTTCTTT
TRBJ1-2,TRBV5-1,15,many,-,CASSADGFSNYGYTF,TGCGCCAGCAGCGCGGACGGATTTTCTAACTATGGCTACACCTTC
TRBJ2-4,TRBV7-2,16,few,-,CASSLVGDLAKNIQYF,TGTGCCAGCAGCTTAGTAGGGGATCTAGCCAAAAACATTCAGTACTTC
TRBJ2-1,TRBV7-2,15,-,-,CATATTHSFDNEQFF,TGTGCCACAGCCACCACCCACAGTTTTGACAATGAGCAGTTCTTC
TRBJ2-7,TRBV10-3,13,few,-,CAISEGVSYEQYF,TGTGCCATCAGTGAAGGGGTTTCCTACGAGCAGTACTTC
TRBJ2-5,TRBV5-1,14,many,-,CASSLGVQEETQYF,TGCGCCAGCAGCTTGGGAGTTCAGGAAGAGACCCAGTACTTC
TRBJ2-3,TRBV5-1,17,-,TRBD2,CASSLGASGFSTDTQYF,TGCGCCAGCAGCTTGGGAGCTAGCGGGTTTAGCACAGATACGCAGTATTTT
TRBJ2-6,TRBV28,18,-,TRBD1,CASRPDRVRFSGANVLTF,TGTGCCAGCAGACCTGACAGGGTCCGCTTCTCTGGGGCCAACGTCCTGACTTTC
TRBJ2-7,TRBV12-3/TRBV12-4,14,-,-,CASSLRGLAYEQYF,TGTGCCAGCAGTTTACGTGGTCTAGCCTACGAGCAGTACTTC
TRBJ2-7,TRBV4-2,15,-,-,CASSQDVAAAGEQYF,TGTGCCAGCAGCCAAGACGTGGCGGCCGCAGGCGAGCAGTACTTC
TRBJ1-1,TRBV7-2,13,-,-,CASSGAPNTEAFF,TGTGCCAGCAGCGGGGCACCGAACACTGAAGCTTTCTTT
TRBJ1-6,TRBV6-5,14,-,-,CASTDAGSDSPLHF,TGTGCCAGCACGGATGCAGGAAGCGATTCACCCCTCCACTTT
TRBJ2-6,TRBV10-3,17,few,-,CAIKRNKGHSGANVLTF,TGTGCCATCAAGCGGAATAAGGGCCACTCTGGGGCCAACGTCCTGACTTTC
TRBJ1-4,TRBV6-5,15,-,TRBD1,CASSYGDRDNEKLFF,TGTGCCAGCAGTTATGGAGACAGGGATAATGAAAAACTGTTTTTT
TRBJ2-1,TRBV7-2,14,-,-,CASGASSSYNEQFF,TGTGCCAGCGGGGCCTCAAGCTCCTACAATGAGCAGTTCTTC
TRBJ2-2,TRBV3-1,12,-,-,CASSHPDGELFF,TGTGCCAGCAGCCATCCCGACGGGGAGCTGTTTTTT
TRBJ2-3,TRBV7-8,17,many,TRBD1,CASSLAPWDRGGDTQYF,TGTGCCAGCAGCTTAGCCCCCTGGGACAGGGGTGGAGATACGCAGTATTTT
TRBJ1-3,TRBV7-2,16,-,-,CASSLPHQGSGNTIYF,TGTGCCAGCAGCTTACCCCACCAGGGGTCTGGAAACACCATATATTTT
TRBJ2-3,TRBV7-2,14,many,-,CASSGTSAADTQYF,TGTGCCAGCAGCGGGACCTCGGCTGCAGATACGCAGTATTTT